This T cell receptor (beta chain) was sequenced in a study of T cells in Graves' hyperthyroidism and ophthalmopathy. In this sample, this clonotype turned up many times. Trimming cost V 2 bases and J 7 bases, with 8 bases left between them. CDR3 size: 13 residues. Per the germline V gene, CDR1 is LGHDT and CDR2 is YNNKEL (reference sequence). Amplification yielded TCR beta CDR3 regions, with RNA transcripts as the source. First-round RT-PCR of the TCR CDR3 relied on the HTBI primer set. TCRdb redid the calling of the multiplex PCR reads with MiXCR, one entry per CDR3 protein. Among around 300,000 distinct CDR3 sequences listed, about an eighth were seen once. Graves' hyperthyroidism was deemed stable given no ophthalmopathy progression within 18 months. In patients aged 18 to 65, hyperthyroidism was newly diagnosed, with duration under 2 months. Exclusion of patients followed from uncontrolled infection, other autoimmune disease, pregnancy or lactation.

V gene TRBV3-1 combines with J gene TRBJ2-2; no firm D call. Sequenced sample: blood. This receptor was taken from a woman aged 40 to 50 with Graves' hyperthyroidism. The CDR3 sequence is CASSQKSIGELFF. The CDR3, as DNA: TGTGCCAGCAGCCAAAAGAGTATCGGGGAGCTGTTTTTT. The entire variable domain, with the rest obtained from reference TRBV3-1 and TRBJ2-2, is as follows: DTAVSQTPKYLVTQMGNDKSIKCEQNLGHDTMYWYKQDSKKFLKIMFSYNNKELIINETVPNRFSPKSPDKAHLNLHINSLELGDSAVYFCASSQKSIGELFFGEGSRLTVL.